This T cell receptor (beta chain) was observed in a study of shared clonotypes between healthy human individuals. With 3 bases removed from V and 0 bases from J, the gap between germline ends came to 9 bases. This CDR3 contains 15 residues. Germline V gene lookup returns CDR1 SGHTA and CDR2 FQGTGA. Measured with immunoSEQ multiplex PCR; TCRdb has only the in-frame clones, and not every one. The sample holds 2 million to 2.5 million clones, 80% to 95% seen once. A word on this clone: At the DNA level, this CDR3 is encoded by other sequences in the same sample as well.

Input material: naive CD4+ T cells from PBMCs. Subset given: CD45RA+ positively selected. The rearrangement uses TRBV7-3 and TRBJ2-1; D unresolved. This sequence was found in a man aged 18 to 29 in good health. Some clones in this sample may be carry-over from other donors' samples. The CDR3 bases are TGTGCCAGCAGCTTGGCGGTGAGCTCCTACAATGAGCAGTTCTTC. Amino acid sequence: CASSLAVSSYNEQFF.